These 31 T cell receptor beta chains originate from one sample sequenced in a study of cytomegalovirus exposure and HLA in healthy donors. In the PCR, 60 Vbeta and 13 Jbeta primers were used. The protocol was immunoSEQ multiplex PCR, while the TCRdb copy is restricted to in-frame clones and leaves out a portion. Here the sample spans 100,000 to 150,000 clones, around 70% being singletons. Sequenced material: PBMCs. All receptors derive from a woman in her forties in good health and CMV-seropositive.

The rearrangement uses TRBV4-2 and TRBJ1-2, with D possibly TRBD1 on 6 matching bases. This CDR3 is 15 amino acids long. V was cut by 4 bases and J by 7 bases, with 19 bases left in between. Germline CDR1 and CDR2: LGHNA and YNFKEQ. CDR3 in DNA: TGTGCCAGCAGCCCGGGACTCCGGGGGGGCTCTGGCTACACCTTC. It yields the protein CASSPGLRGGSGYTF.

The chain joins TRBV7-2 to TRBJ1-1; D is possibly TRBD1 (5 bases). Germline loops: CDR1 SGHTA, CDR2 FQGNSA. This CDR3 comprises 13 residues. With 1 base removed from V and 7 bases from J, the gap between germline ends came to 10 bases. CDR3 sequence: CASSLVRQGEAFF. CDR3 DNA sequence: TGTGCCAGCAGCTTAGTGCGGCAGGGTGAAGCTTTCTTT.

The chain links TRBV7-2 to TRBJ2-7, with 8 bases aligning to TRBD2. V was pared by 2 bases and J by 3 bases, with 12 bases of the junction left unmatched. Germline CDR1 is SGHTA and CDR2 is FQGNSA. This CDR3 spans 17 amino acids. CDR3 DNA sequence: TGTGCCAGCAGCTTAAAATTGCGGGGGGCTCCTCTCTACGAGCAGTACTTC. Its translation is CASSLKLRGAPLYEQYF.

The chain has TRBV29-1 and TRBJ2-7; possible D gene TRBD2, 5 bases. Trimming took 4 bases from V and 2 from J, leaving 12 bases between them. The CDR3 covers 13 residues. Germline V gene data show CDR1 as SQVTM and CDR2 as ANQGSEA. CDR3: CSVGREPPYEQYF. DNA for the CDR3: TGCAGCGTTGGACGGGAACCCCCCTACGAGCAGTACTTC.

The chain employs TRBV6-4 and TRBJ1-5; 7 bases fit TRBD1. V shed 3 bases, J shed 11 bases, and the junction held 7 bases outside the gene matches. The CDR3 consists of 13 residues. Germline CDR1 reads MRHNA; CDR2 reads SNTAGT. The CDR3 DNA sequence: TGTGCCAGCAGTGATCCGTTACAGGGGTCCCAGCATTTT. Translated, it gives CASSDPLQGSQHF.

V usage is TRBV30 and J usage is TRBJ2-1; tentative D call: TRBD1 (5 bases). Trimming took 3 bases from V and 8 from J, leaving 14 bases between them. The CDR3 contains 13 residues. Germline values: CDR1 GTSNPN, CDR2 SVGIG (reference sequence). In DNA form, the CDR3 reads TGTGCCTGGAGAAAGGGGAAGCCGGATGAGCAGTTCTTC. It codes for CAWRKGKPDEQFF.

The chain links TRBV4-2 to TRBJ2-7; 10 positions match TRBD2. CDR1 is LGHNA, CDR2 YNFKEQ, per germline. J was trimmed by 7 bases and V by 3 bases; bases with no gene match: 9. This CDR3 comprises 15 residues. CDR3 loop: CASSHMLAGVREQYF. CDR3 nucleotides: TGTGCCAGCAGCCACATGCTAGCGGGAGTCCGTGAGCAGTACTTC.

This clone was detected once. V gene TRBV19 combines with J gene TRBJ2-2, with 11 positions matching TRBD2. Germline CDR1 reads LNHDA; CDR2 reads SQIVND (reference sequence). The trim removed 3 bases at V and 6 bases at J, leaving 9 bases unmatched. The length of the CDR3 is 17 residues. The CDR3 is CASSMVTSGSRAGELFF. CDR3 nucleotide sequence: TGTGCCAGTAGTATGGTTACTAGCGGGAGTAGGGCCGGGGAGCTGTTTTTT.

The chain links TRBV14 to TRBJ1-2; D is undetermined. Trimming pared 4 bases from V and 6 bases from J, leaving 18 bases between. The CDR3 runs 15 residues. Germline CDR1 reads SGHDN; CDR2 reads FVKESK. The CDR3 region is CASSPLTLSLDGYTF. CDR3 nucleotides: TGTGCCAGCAGCCCTCTGACTCTATCACTCGATGGCTACACCTTC.

This clone was picked up one time. This chain connects TRBV7-3 to TRBJ2-3; D may be TRBD2 (6 bases). Trimming left V 2 bases short and J 3 bases short, with 12 bases between. The CDR3 runs 15 residues. CDR1 is SGHTA, CDR2 FQGTGA, per germline. Here the CDR3 reads CASSLGGTATDTQYF. The CDR3 nucleotides read TGTGCCAGCAGCTTAGGAGGGACTGCAACAGATACGCAGTATTTT.

This chain uses TRBV28 with TRBJ1-5; D unresolved. Germline values: CDR1 MDHEN, CDR2 SYDVKM. The CDR3 totals 12 residues. Trimming removed 4 bases from V and 8 bases from J, with 9 bases in between. The CDR3 region has the DNA TGTGCCAGCAGTTCCTACCGAGAGCCCCAGCATTTT. It is translated as CASSSYREPQHF.

The chain joins TRBV6-1 to TRBJ1-6; D remains unclear. V gave up 4 bases and J gave up 7 bases, with 11 bases separating them. The V gene's germline CDR1 is MNHNS and CDR2 SASEGT. This CDR3 has 14 residues. This CDR3 is CASSARTGNSPLHF. Here the CDR3 DNA reads TGTGCCAGCAGTGCCCGGACGGGAAATTCACCCCTCCACTTT.

The chain joins TRBV5-1 to TRBJ2-3; D may be TRBD1 (5 bases). The ends were cut back, 3 bases at V and 0 bases at J, with 8 bases in the middle. The CDR3 runs 14 residues. Germline lookup yields CDR1 SGHRS and CDR2 YFSETQ. The CDR3 DNA reads as TGCGCCAGCAGCTCAGGGTCTAGCACAGATACGCAGTATTTT. It yields the protein CASSSGSSTDTQYF.

CDR3: CAIFSGRVAAGNTIYF. The DNA of the CDR3 is TGTGCCATCTTCTCAGGGAGGGTTGCGGCTGGAAACACCATATATTTT. This chain links TRBV10-3 with TRBJ1-3; D is possibly TRBD1 (5 bases). V lost 8 bases and J 2 bases, leaving 19 bases between the germline ends. The CDR3 loop spans 16 amino acids. Per germline, CDR1 ENHRY and CDR2 SYGVKD.

For the CDR3, the DNA is TGTGCCAGCAGCTTACGACAGGGGGCTGATTCACCCCTCCACTTT. Its translation is CASSLRQGADSPLHF. J is TRBJ1-6 and V is TRBV7-9, with 10 bases fitting TRBD1. Germline trimming cut 2 bases from V and 8 bases from J; bases unmatched to any gene: 3. The germline V gene has CDR1 SEHNR and CDR2 FQNEAQ (reference sequence). This CDR3 has 15 amino acids.

This clone was found a few times. J is TRBJ1-5 and V is TRBV28; D is unresolved. This CDR3 is 17 amino acids long. Germline V lookup: CDR1 MDHEN, CDR2 SYDVKM. V lost 5 bases to trimming and J lost 1 base, with 18 bases between them. In nucleotides, the CDR3 is TGTGCCAGCAGTCCACCGCCGGCAGTCAGGAGCAATCAGCCCCAGCATTTT. It translates to CASSPPPAVRSNQPQHF.

This clone was seen more than once but under ten times. J is TRBJ2-2 and V is TRBV9, with a tentative D call TRBD2 (7 bases). V lost 0 bases, J lost 5 bases, and 17 bases lay in between. The CDR3 has 17 residues. CDR1 and CDR2 (germline): SGDLS, YYNGEE. CDR3 sequence (DNA): TGTGCCAGCAGCGTAGGTGGAGGGGGGGGTTCAACCGGGGAGCTGTTTTTT. Encoded protein: CASSVGGGGGSTGELFF.

The chain carries TRBV5-1 and TRBJ1-2, with 8 bases that match TRBD1. Germline values: CDR1 SGHRS, CDR2 YFSETQ. The length of the CDR3 is 15 residues. V trimming: 9 bases; J trimming: 0 bases; junction bases outside the gene matches: 10. The CDR3 DNA sequence: TGCGCCAACCGACAGGGGCCCACGGCTAACTATGGCTACACCTTC. It is translated as CANRQGPTANYGYTF.

The V and J genes are TRBV19 and TRBJ2-7, with D possibly being TRBD1 (5 bases). The germline V and J ends were trimmed by 1 base and 5 bases, with 9 bases remaining between them. This CDR3 has 13 residues. Germline-derived CDR1 and CDR2 are LNHDA and SQIVND (reference sequence). The CDR3: CASSIGQGDEQYF. The CDR3, as DNA: TGTGCCAGTAGTATAGGGCAGGGCGACGAGCAGTACTTC.

V is TRBV7-2 and J is TRBJ1-1; a weak D match, TRBD1 (6 bases). V lost 5 bases, J lost 6 bases, and 10 bases lay in between. The length of the CDR3 is 12 residues. Germline CDR1 reads SGHTA; CDR2 reads FQGNSA. The CDR3 nucleotides are TGTGCCAGCAGCGACAGGAGCCCTGAAGCTTTCTTT. Encoded protein: CASSDRSPEAFF.

This clone was counted only a few times. The chain combines TRBV7-2 with TRBJ1-3, with 8 bases lining up with TRBD1. The CDR3 has 15 amino acids. Looked up from germline, CDR1 is SGHTA and CDR2 is FQGNSA. V was clipped by 2 bases and J by 6 bases; unmatched bases: 6. CDR3 sequence (DNA): TGTGCCAGCAGCTTATCAAACAGGGGGGCAAACACCATATATTTT. As protein: CASSLSNRGANTIYF.

The rearrangement uses TRBV4-1 and TRBJ2-4, with a tentative D call TRBD1 (5 bases). There are 19 residues in the CDR3. V was shortened by 3 bases and J by 3 bases, with 24 bases between the two germline ends. CDR1 MGHRA and CDR2 YSYEKL come from the germline V gene. The CDR3 sequence is CASSHGWVGGPRGKNIQYF. CDR3 DNA: TGCGCCAGCAGCCATGGCTGGGTAGGCGGTCCAAGGGGCAAAAACATTCAGTACTTC.

This clone was found a few times. The chain combines TRBV11-3 with TRBJ2-7; perhaps TRBD1 as D (6 bases). Trimming took off 3 bases at V and 6 bases at J, with 12 bases between the two ends. From germline, CDR1 is SGHNT and CDR2 YENEEA. The CDR3 extends over 13 amino acids. DNA for the CDR3: TGTGCCAGCAGCTTTGAACTAGGGGGCGAGCAGTACTTC. Translated, it gives CASSFELGGEQYF.

The chain's CDR3 is CASSYGQGIGYGYTF. CDR3 sequence (DNA): TGTGCCAGCAGTTACGGCCAGGGGATCGGATATGGCTACACCTTC. This chain uses TRBV6-5 with TRBJ1-2; a weak D match, TRBD1 (6 bases). The CDR3 loop spans 15 amino acids. Trimming pared 2 bases from V and 5 bases from J, leaving 15 bases between. Per germline, CDR1 MNHEY and CDR2 SVGAGI.

The rearrangement uses TRBV4-3 and TRBJ2-7, with D perhaps assigned TRBD1 or TRBD2 (9 bases each). This CDR3 has 18 amino acids. Trimming removed 0 bases at V and 7 bases at J, with 25 bases between. CDR1 and CDR2 from the germline V gene are LGHNA and YSLEER. The CDR3 region is CASSQEDRGFSGSTEQYF. CDR3 nucleotide sequence: TGCGCCAGCAGCCAAGAGGACAGGGGATTTAGCGGGAGTACAGAGCAGTACTTC.

V usage is TRBV19 and J usage is TRBJ1-3; the match to TRBD1 covers 9 bases. CDR1 and CDR2 (germline): LNHDA, SQIVND (reference sequence). The CDR3 covers 15 residues. The J segment lost 0 bases and the V segment lost 5 bases, leaving 2 bases of the junction unmatched. The DNA of the CDR3 is TGTGCCAGTAGTTTGGACAGGGGCTCTGGAAACACCATATATTTT. It codes for CASSLDRGSGNTIYF.

J is TRBJ2-5 and V is TRBV19, with D unclear. The J call could be wrong; TRBJ2-7 is a better fit for the DNA end. The germline CDR1 and CDR2 sequences are LNHDA and SQIVND (reference sequence). CDR3 size: 13 residues. The CDR3 DNA reads TGTGCCAGTAGTCCCGGCGGCCACTACGAGCAGTACTTC. This sequence encodes CASSPGGHYEQYF.

The chain is built from TRBV30 and TRBJ2-7, with D possibly matching TRBD1 (6 bases). Germline V CDR1 and CDR2: GTSNPN, SVGIG (reference sequence). CDR3 length: 13 residues. The V and J ends lost 1 base and 5 bases respectively, with 12 bases between them. The CDR3, as DNA: TGTGCCTGGAGTGCGAACCGGGACAACGAGCAGTACTTC. Protein product: CAWSANRDNEQYF.

This chain connects TRBV19 to TRBJ2-1; 10 bases match TRBD2. V lost 7 bases to trimming and J lost 7 bases; unmatched junction nucleotides: 10. The CDR3 extends over 15 amino acids. Germline CDR1 reads LNHDA; CDR2 reads SQIVND (reference sequence). The CDR3, as DNA: TGTGCCAGTACTAACGGAGGACTAGCGGAGAATGAGCAGTTCTTC. Translated: CASTNGGLAENEQFF.

The chain employs TRBV28 and TRBJ1-1, with a tentative D call TRBD1 (6 bases). Germline loops: CDR1 MDHEN, CDR2 SYDVKM. The CDR3 spans 19 residues. V shed 6 bases and J shed 0 bases, with 26 bases lying between them. The chain's CDR3 is CASSLRHDVRGFMNTEAFF. The DNA of the CDR3 is TGTGCCAGCAGCTTACGGCACGACGTCAGGGGCTTTATGAACACTGAAGCTTTCTTT. Together with reference TRBV28 and TRBJ1-1, the CDR3 gives the full variable domain: DVKVTQSSRYLVKRTGEKVFLECVQDMDHENMFWYRQDPGLGLRLIYFSYDVKMKEKGDIPEGYSVSREKKERFSLILESASTNQTSMYLCASSLRHDVRGFMNTEAFFGQGTRLTVV.

This clone was detected only a few times. This chain uses TRBV7-2 with TRBJ1-5, with 7 bases identical to TRBD1. V lost 5 bases to trimming and J lost 0 bases; unmatched junction nucleotides: 16. The germline CDR1 and CDR2 sequences are SGHTA and FQGNSA. This CDR3 has 19 residues. CDR3 region: CASSPKRWAQGISNQPQHF. The CDR3 bases are TGTGCCAGCAGCCCGAAAAGGTGGGCACAGGGGATTAGCAATCAGCCCCAGCATTTT.